These 11 T cell receptor beta chains originate from one sample sequenced in a study of blood T cell repertoires in COVID-19. The protocol was immunoSEQ multiplex PCR, while the TCRdb copy is restricted to in-frame clones and leaves out a portion. The sample comprises 180,000 or so clones, more than 65% of which are singletons, and about 11% rests with the top ten. The sequencing input was PBMCs or T cells enriched from blood (not recorded which). The source of these receptors is a man aged 45-65 years who had recovered from COVID-19.

The chain links TRBV3-1 (or the pseudogene TRBV3-2) to TRBJ2-1; 12 positions match TRBD2. CDR3 length equals 16 residues. Per germline, CDR1 LGHDT and CDR2 YNNKEL (reference sequence). Trimming removed 4 bases from V and 2 bases from J; junction bases left unmatched: 3. CDR3 region: CASSPRTSGAYNEQFF. The DNA for the CDR3 is TGTGCCAGCAGCCCCCGGACTAGCGGGGCCTACAATGAGCAGTTCTTC.

Details on this clone: The sample holds other DNA sequences that translate to the same CDR3. V is TRBV24-1 and J is TRBJ1-1, with 9 positions matching TRBD1. The CDR3 consists of 14 residues. Germline V gives CDR1 KGHDR, CDR2 SFDVKD. With V trimmed by 9 bases and J by 2 bases, 6 bases remained unmatched. CDR3 residues: CATQPGQGNTEAFF. The CDR3 bases are TGTGCCACCCAACCGGGACAGGGTAACACTGAAGCTTTCTTT.

V is TRBV7-3 and J is TRBJ2-5, with 11 bases identical to TRBD2. Trimming took 3 bases from V and 5 from J; bases not matched to a gene: 5. The CDR3 has 15 amino acids. CDR1 and CDR2 from the germline V gene are SGHTA and FQGTGA. The CDR3 region is CASSFSGLAAETQYF. The CDR3 nucleotides read TGTGCCAGCAGCTTCTCGGGACTAGCGGCGGAGACCCAGTACTTC.

The chain is built from TRBV19 and TRBJ2-3; TRBD2 matches 14 bases. The junction had 10 bases not matched to a gene; V was cut back by 1 base and J by 4 bases. Germline V lookup: CDR1 LNHDA, CDR2 SQIVND (reference sequence). The CDR3 runs 19 residues. The CDR3 nucleotides are TGTGCCAGTAGTATAGGCAGGGTCGGGACTAGCGGGAGTCCAGATACGCAGTATTTT. Protein: CASSIGRVGTSGSPDTQYF.

This clone was seen only once. This chain links TRBV28 with TRBJ1-3; D unresolved. Germline lookup yields CDR1 MDHEN and CDR2 SYDVKM. The CDR3 consists of 12 residues. Trimming shortened V by 4 bases and J by 4 bases, and 5 bases separated the two germline ends. CDR3 sequence reads: CASSSLGNTIYF. DNA of the CDR3: TGTGCCAGCAGTTCTCTCGGAAACACCATATATTTT.

The rearrangement joins TRBV7-2 to TRBJ1-3; possible D gene TRBD1, 6 bases. V lost 3 bases to trimming and J lost 2 bases, with 11 bases between them. The V gene's germline CDR1 is SGHTA and CDR2 FQGNSA. This CDR3 has 15 amino acids. The CDR3 coding sequence is TGTGCCAGCAGCTTCACGACAGGCCCTGGAAACACCATATATTTT. It specifies CASSFTTGPGNTIYF.

This chain links TRBV28 with TRBJ1-2; tentatively, D is TRBD1 (6 bases). The V end lost 6 bases, the J end lost 4 bases, and 18 bases lay between the germline ends. The germline CDR1 and CDR2 sequences are MDHEN and SYDVKM. The CDR3 runs 15 residues. The CDR3 reads CASRTIGGAGYGYTF. CDR3 nucleotides: TGTGCCAGCAGAACGATTGGGGGCGCTGGCTATGGCTACACCTTC.

The chain couples TRBV9 to TRBJ1-6; 12 positions match TRBD1. The germline CDR1 and CDR2 sequences are SGDLS and YYNGEE. The J segment lost 7 bases and the V segment lost 0 bases, leaving 2 bases of the junction unmatched. The CDR3 spans 16 residues. The CDR3 protein is CASSVGGTGGNSPLHF. CDR3 nucleotide sequence: TGTGCCAGCAGCGTAGGTGGGACAGGGGGCAATTCACCCCTCCACTTT.

J is TRBJ2-3 and V is TRBV9; 9 positions agree with TRBD2. This CDR3 spans 13 amino acids. V trimming: 4 bases; J trimming: 5 bases; junction bases outside the gene matches: 2. CDR1 is SGDLS, CDR2 YYNGEE, per germline. The CDR3 spells CASSSLAGDTQYF. In DNA form, the CDR3 reads TGTGCCAGCAGCTCACTAGCGGGAGATACGCAGTATTTT. The whole variable domain, remainder taken from reference TRBV9 and TRBJ2-3, is DSGVTQTPKHLITATGQRVTLRCSPRSGDLSVYWYQQSLDQGLQFLIQYYNGEERAKGNILERFSAQQFPDLHSELNLSSLELGDSALYFCASSSLAGDTQYFGPGTRLTVL.

A few counts support this clone. CDR3 DNA: TGTGCCAGCAGTTTAGGGGGGACAGGGGTGGTCACTGAAGCTTTCTTT. Protein product: CASSLGGTGVVTEAFF. The chain carries TRBV28 and TRBJ1-1; 10 bases align to TRBD1. Germline CDR1 is MDHEN and CDR2 is SYDVKM. The CDR3 totals 16 residues. V gave up 2 bases and J gave up 4 bases; unmatched junction bases: 7. The full variable domain, in which reference TRBV28 and TRBJ1-1 provide the parts outside the CDR3, is DVKVTQSSRYLVKRTGEKVFLECVQDMDHENMFWYRQDPGLGLRLIYFSYDVKMKEKGDIPEGYSVSREKKERFSLILESASTNQTSMYLCASSLGGTGVVTEAFFGQGTRLTVV.

V and J are TRBV18 and TRBJ1-5; 8 nucleotides match TRBD1. J lost 2 bases, V lost 3 bases, and 6 bases had no gene match. Germline V gives CDR1 KGHSH, CDR2 LQKENI. This CDR3 is built from 16 residues. CDR3 protein: CASSPGQGDRNQPQHF. The CDR3 DNA sequence: TGTGCCAGCTCACCTGGACAGGGTGATCGCAATCAGCCCCAGCATTTT.